One sample yielded the 3 T cell receptor beta chains listed below, sequenced in a study of blood T cell repertoires in COVID-19. TCRdb keeps only in-frame clones here, not all; method: immunoSEQ multiplex PCR. The table records hundreds of thousands of clones, 80% to 90% of them present only once. The sequenced sample consisted of PBMCs or T cells enriched from blood (not recorded which). These receptors originate from a woman aged 40 to 55 with acute COVID-19.

This clone was detected only once. The rearrangement links TRBV30 to TRBJ1-2, with D unclear. The CDR3 contains 12 residues. Trimming cost V 1 base and J 4 bases, with 7 bases left between them. Per germline, CDR1 GTSNPN and CDR2 SVGIG (reference sequence). The CDR3 region has the DNA TGTGCCTGGAGTGACGGGTTCTATGGCTACACCTTC. Translating gives CAWSDGFYGYTF.

In nucleotides, the CDR3 is TGTGCCAGCAGGGGAGGACAGGGTGGACAGCCCCAGCATTTT. Residues: CASRGGQGGQPQHF. This chain connects TRBV28 to TRBJ1-5, with 8 bases fitting TRBD1. The V gene end was trimmed by 6 bases and the J gene end by 7 bases; junction bases not matched to a gene: 8. Looked up from germline, CDR1 is MDHEN and CDR2 is SYDVKM. The CDR3 is made up of 14 amino acids.

The chain combines TRBV19 with TRBJ2-1; 10 bases agree with TRBD2. There are 16 residues in the CDR3. The J segment lost 9 bases and the V segment lost 5 bases, leaving 13 bases of the junction unmatched. Germline CDR1 is LNHDA and CDR2 is SQIVND (reference sequence). The CDR3 DNA reads TGTGCCAGTAGTGTCCACCTAGCGGGAGAAGGTGTTGAGCAGTTCTTC. Translation gives CASSVHLAGEGVEQFF.